Presented here are 19 T cell receptor beta chains from one specimen sequenced in a study of Ad26.COV2.S vaccination and SARS-CoV-2 variants. Some clones are missing from TCRdb's copy, which holds only in-frame ones; the method was immunoSEQ multiplex PCR. The sample lists 300,000 to 400,000 clones, roughly 84% seen once, with around 3.5% in the top ten. Noted treatment: 15 to 20 received Ad26.COV2.S at low or high dose, single or two shots; 5 received placebo; per-sample allocation not given. Day 63 following the first vaccine or placebo injection was when the samples were taken. The sequencing here drew on peripheral blood, taken in a trial of Ad26.COV2.S vaccine versus placebo. The receptors shown here come from a person aged 18-65 years who received the Ad26.COV2.S COVID-19 vaccine or a placebo.

This chain joins TRBV19 and TRBJ2-1; D is possibly TRBD1 (6 bases). The germline gives CDR1 LNHDA, CDR2 SQIVND (reference sequence). The V and J ends lost 7 bases and 5 bases respectively, with 15 bases between them. The CDR3 length is 14 residues. This CDR3 is CASKLQGLNNEQFF. Written as DNA, the CDR3 is TGTGCCAGTAAATTGCAGGGGTTAAACAATGAGCAGTTCTTC.

This chain uses TRBV2 with TRBJ1-2; D perhaps matches TRBD1 (6 bases). The V and J ends lost 4 bases and 6 bases respectively, with 15 bases between them. The CDR3 extends over 14 amino acids. Germline V gives CDR1 SNHLY, CDR2 FYNNEI. CDR3 residues: CASSVSPGADGYTF. DNA for the CDR3: TGTGCCAGCAGTGTTTCACCGGGGGCGGATGGCTACACCTTC.

CDR3 nucleotide sequence: TGTGCCAGCAGCCAAGGACCCGGACTGCGTAATTCACCCCTCCACTTT. Amino acid sequence: CASSQGPGLRNSPLHF. The chain has TRBV3-1 (or the pseudogene TRBV3-2) and TRBJ1-6; D is ambiguous. The germline CDR1 and CDR2 sequences are LGHDT and YNNKEL (reference sequence). This CDR3 has 16 residues. V lost 1 base and J 6 bases, leaving 13 bases between the germline ends.

CDR3 coding DNA: TGTGCCAGCAGCTGGGACAGGGGTTCAAACACTGAAGCTTTCTTT. It translates to CASSWDRGSNTEAFF. The chain combines TRBV11-2 with TRBJ1-1, with TRBD1 matching over 10 bases. The CDR3 consists of 15 residues. V lost 4 bases and J lost 2; bases outside the gene matches: 4. Per germline, CDR1 SGHAT and CDR2 FQNNGV.

This chain links TRBV3-1 (or the pseudogene TRBV3-2) with TRBJ1-5; no reliable D call. CDR3 length: 15 amino acids. Germline assignment: CDR1 LGHDT and CDR2 YNNKEL (reference sequence). V was pared by 4 bases and J by 4 bases, with 14 bases between. The CDR3 loop is CASSLGGDRNQPQHF. The DNA for the CDR3 is TGTGCCAGCAGCCTTGGCGGGGATCGAAATCAGCCCCAGCATTTT.

This chain links TRBV6-2 or TRBV6-3 with TRBJ2-7, with D perhaps matching TRBD1 or TRBD2 (5 bases each). The CDR3 extends over 13 amino acids. Deletions cut 5 bases from V and 3 bases from J, with 11 bases between. The germline V gene has CDR1 MNHEY and CDR2 SVGEGT. The CDR3 reads CASSPGLSYEQYF. The CDR3 coding sequence is TGTGCCAGCAGTCCGGGGCTGAGCTACGAGCAGTACTTC.

The DNA of the CDR3 is TGCGCCAGCAGCTTGGTTCTAGGGGCCGCGTATGGCTACACCTTC. Its translation is CASSLVLGAAYGYTF. The J gene is TRBJ1-2, the V gene TRBV5-1, with D maybe TRBD1 (5 bases). V was trimmed by 0 bases and J by 5 bases, leaving 14 bases between them. CDR1 SGHRS and CDR2 YFSETQ come from the germline V gene. This CDR3 contains 15 residues.

This CDR3 is CASSLVSGEGTQYF. The CDR3, as DNA: TGTGCCAGCAGCTTAGTGTCGGGCGAGGGGACCCAGTACTTC. V gene TRBV7-2 combines with J gene TRBJ2-5; tentative D call: TRBD2 (5 bases). This CDR3 region has 14 residues. Germline CDR1 reads SGHTA; CDR2 reads FQGNSA. Trimming cost V 1 base and J 7 bases, with 13 bases left between them.

The chain couples TRBV7-2 to TRBJ2-7; the D is unclear. Trimming shortened V by 3 bases and J by 4 bases, and 7 bases separated the two germline ends. Looked up from germline, CDR1 is SGHTA and CDR2 is FQGNSA. This CDR3 has 12 residues. The CDR3, as DNA: TGTGCCAGCAGCTTTGGCCCATACGAGCAGTACTTC. It codes for CASSFGPYEQYF. The complete variable domain, with remaining parts taken from reference TRBV7-2 and TRBJ2-7, reads GAGVSQSPSNKVTEKGKDVELRCDPISGHTALYWYRQSLGQGLEFLIYFQGNSAPDKSGLPSDRFSAERTGGSVSTLTIQRTQQEDSAVYLCASSFGPYEQYFGPGTRLTVT.

The gene calls are TRBV5-8 and TRBJ2-5; D possibly uses TRBD1 or TRBD2 (5 bases each). The CDR3 runs to 13 residues. With 0 bases removed from V and 5 bases from J, the gap between germline ends came to 8 bases. Germline values: CDR1 SGHTS, CDR2 YDEGEE. The CDR3 DNA reads as TGTGCCAGCAGCTTGGGAGGGGTGGAGACCCAGTACTTC. Translating gives CASSLGGVETQYF.

The rearrangement links TRBV6-4 to TRBJ1-1, with TRBD1 as a possible D gene (6 bases). This CDR3 region has 17 residues. The V and J ends lost 3 bases and 5 bases respectively, with 22 bases between them. From germline, CDR1 is MRHNA and CDR2 SNTAGT. The chain's CDR3 is CASSEPYLTGWRTEAFF. Written as DNA, the CDR3 is TGTGCCAGCAGTGAACCATATCTAACAGGGTGGAGGACTGAAGCTTTCTTT.

The CDR3 reads CASSLERNTEAFF. DNA of the CDR3: TGTGCCAGCAGCTTAGAGAGGAACACTGAAGCTTTCTTT. The chain employs TRBV11-3 and TRBJ1-1; unclear D gene. Trimming took 0 bases from V and 1 from J, leaving 3 bases between them. The germline V gene encodes CDR1 SGHNT and CDR2 YENEEA. The CDR3 consists of 13 residues.

This chain connects TRBV30 to TRBJ1-6; D unresolved. The CDR3 loop spans 13 amino acids. Germline-derived CDR1 and CDR2 are GTSNPN and SVGIG (reference sequence). V was cut by 5 bases and J by 0 bases, with 5 bases left in between. The CDR3 nucleotides are TGTGCCTGGGCGGGCTCCTATAATTCACCCCTCCACTTT. Its protein is CAWAGSYNSPLHF.

The chain couples TRBV5-1 to TRBJ1-4; TRBD1 matches 9 bases. The CDR3 extends over 14 amino acids. The junction had 2 bases not matched to a gene; V was cut back by 4 bases and J by 4 bases. CDR1 and CDR2 (germline): SGHRS, YFSETQ. DNA for the CDR3: TGCGCCAGCAGCCGGGACAGGGATAATGAAAAACTGTTTTTT. Translating gives CASSRDRDNEKLFF.

The J gene is TRBJ2-1, the V gene TRBV7-3; 10 bases fit TRBD1. Per the germline V gene, CDR1 is SGHTA and CDR2 is FQGTGA. The CDR3 sequence is 15 residues long. The trim removed 5 bases at V and 7 bases at J, leaving 8 bases unmatched. CDR3 sequence reads: CASSEGTGAWNEQFF. Here the CDR3 DNA reads TGTGCCAGCAGCGAAGGGACAGGGGCTTGGAATGAGCAGTTCTTC.

This clone turned up a few times. The rearrangement joins TRBV10-3 to TRBJ2-1; the match to TRBD2 covers 10 bases. CDR3 length: 15 residues. The ends lost 3 bases at V and 6 bases at J; junction bases unmatched: 5. Germline lookup yields CDR1 ENHRY and CDR2 SYGVKD. The CDR3 DNA sequence: TGTGCCATCAGTGAATCTAGCGGGGGTTCCAATGAGCAGTTCTTC. Translated, it gives CAISESSGGSNEQFF.

The V gene is TRBV9, the J gene TRBJ2-6; no clear D gene. Per the germline V gene, CDR1 is SGDLS and CDR2 is YYNGEE. Deletions cut 2 bases from V and 1 base from J, with 1 base between. This CDR3 comprises 13 residues. The CDR3 protein is CASSVSGANVLTF. As DNA, the CDR3 is TGTGCCAGCAGCGTTTCTGGGGCCAACGTCCTGACTTTC.

This sequence joins TRBV6-4 and TRBJ2-4, with 10 bases identical to TRBD2. Losses at the gene ends were 0 bases for V and 7 bases for J; bases not matched to a gene: 6. Germline assignment: CDR1 MRHNA and CDR2 SNTAGT. The CDR3 length is 16 residues. In nucleotides, the CDR3 is TGTGCCAGCAGTGACTCGAAGCTAGCGGGGGTGAACATTCAGTACTTC. Translation gives CASSDSKLAGVNIQYF.

V usage is TRBV9 and J usage is TRBJ2-1; a weak D match, TRBD2 (6 bases). The CDR3 has 15 residues. Germline-derived CDR1 and CDR2 are SGDLS and YYNGEE. The germline V and J ends were trimmed by 0 bases and 4 bases, with 11 bases remaining between them. The chain's CDR3 is CASSVGRDGYNEQFF. The DNA for the CDR3 is TGTGCCAGCAGCGTAGGGAGGGACGGATACAATGAGCAGTTCTTC.